This record covers a single TCR beta chain. Its antigen is unknown. This entry comes from a study of cytomegalovirus exposure and HLA in healthy donors. General study points: With high specificity and sensitivity, the classifier reportedly diagnosed cytomegalovirus status.

The germline V and J ends were trimmed by 0 bases and 3 bases, with 11 bases remaining between them. This CDR3 contains 15 residues. Germline V gene lookup returns CDR1 MNHEY and CDR2 SVGAGI. These donors, healthy bone marrow donors, were studied. In the PCR, 60 Vbeta and 13 Jbeta primers were used. Under the authors' procedure: The authors later counted roughly 77 million unique TCR beta chains, approximately 12 million of them shared. Using immunoSEQ multiplex PCR, the repertoire was profiled, and TCRdb retains in-frame clones only, with some absent. V and J calls and clone size are as listed in that table; D and trimming were resolved from the DNA. The sample lists 70,000 to 95,000 clones; 75% to 85% were seen once.

The gene calls are TRBV6-5 and TRBJ2-5; D gene ambiguous. The sample taken for sequencing was PBMCs. The TCR sequence derives from a woman in her twenties or thirties in good health and CMV-seronegative. DNA of the CDR3: TGTGCCAGCAGTTACTCGACAAGGCCAGAAGAGACCCAGTACTTC. As protein: CASSYSTRPEETQYF.